Following are 24 T cell receptor beta chains from one sample sequenced in a study of tumor-infiltrating lymphocytes in primary liver carcinoma. Taking about 18-32 mg of unsorted bulk tissue, the authors co-extracted RNA and DNA. Priming with a constant-region primer yielded TCR beta cDNA from 400 to 550 ng total RNA. Researchers made the TCR beta libraries by running three nested multiplex PCR rounds with slightly modified ARM-PCR. The opening two PCR rounds, around 11 cycles each, paired TRBV1-TRBV30 forward primers with a C-beta reverse primer. TCRdb ran MiXCR on the multiplex PCR reads and lists one entry per CDR3 protein. This sample carries approximately 110,000 distinct CDR3 sequences, roughly three fifths of them seen once, and the ten largest clones take about a tenth. Sequences were obtained from liver tumor tissue from sampling region 1. The subset denotes: tumor region T1, superior pole. The receptors were gathered from a woman aged 55-69 years with primary liver carcinoma and hepatitis B virus infection.

Turning to this clonotype: This likely comes from a read error, as the CDR3 has no conserved phenylalanine or tryptophan at its end. The gene calls are TRBV28 and TRBJ2-2, with 7 bases aligning to TRBD2. From germline, CDR1 is MDHEN and CDR2 SYDVKM. This CDR3 is built from 14 residues. The J segment lost 8 bases and the V segment lost 2 bases, leaving 5 bases of the junction unmatched. The CDR3 loop reads CASSLSGVTGELFL. The CDR3 DNA is TGTGCCAGCAGTTTAAGCGGGGTCACTGGGGAGCTGTTTTTA.

This clonotype was seen at least ten times. The chain recombines TRBV4-1 with TRBJ1-3; D is uncertain. V was cut by 4 bases and J by 3 bases, with 10 bases left in between. Germline V gene lookup returns CDR1 MGHRA and CDR2 YSYEKL. The CDR3 consists of 14 residues. The CDR3 nucleotides are TGCGCCAGCAGCCCTAGAATAGGTGGAAACACCATATATTTT. The encoded protein is CASSPRIGGNTIYF.

In the case of this clonotype: A much bigger clone sits one base away, suggesting this may be a read error. The chain employs TRBV4-1 and TRBJ1-1; D is possibly TRBD1 (5 bases). The ends were cut back, 2 bases at V and 4 bases at J, with 14 bases in the middle. This CDR3 has 15 residues. Germline V gene sequence: CDR1 MGHRA, CDR2 YSYEKL. The CDR3 protein is CASSQWDSMGTEAFF. The DNA of the CDR3 is TGCGCCAGCAGCCAATGGGACTCAATGGGCACTGAAGCTTTCTTT.

As for this clonotype: The CDR3 carries no conserved terminal phenylalanine or tryptophan, so it likely arises from a read error. No DNA is shown, since the ends of the CDR3 on it are uncertain; the CDR3 is the one TCRdb lists. V gene TRBV11-3 combines with J gene TRBJ2-1; the table gives TRBD2 as D, unverified against the DNA. Germline V gene sequence: CDR1 SGHNT, CDR2 YENEEA. The CDR3 length equals 15 residues, ends included. CDR3 amino acids: CATSPRGSGNNEHFL.

This clonotype was seen many times. The rearrangement uses TRBV6-5 and TRBJ2-7; TRBD2 agrees at 8 bases. Per germline, CDR1 MNHEY and CDR2 SVGAGI. V was pared by 2 bases and J by 2 bases, with 8 bases of the junction left unmatched. This CDR3 contains 16 residues. The CDR3 region is CASSYQPVAGPYEQYF. The CDR3, as DNA: TGTGCCAGCAGTTACCAACCGGTAGCGGGACCCTACGAGCAGTACTTC.

This clonotype came up many times. The rearrangement joins TRBV29-1 to TRBJ2-5, with 10 bases fitting TRBD2. Germline V lookup: CDR1 SQVTM, CDR2 ANQGSEA. The CDR3 extends over 11 amino acids. V lost 8 bases and J lost 5; bases outside the gene matches: 2. DNA for the CDR3: TGCAGCATGACTAGCGGGGAGACCCAGTACTTC. Translated, it gives CSMTSGETQYF. Combining the CDR3 with reference TRBV29-1 and TRBJ2-5 gives the whole variable domain SAVISQKPSRDICQRGTSLTIQCQVDSQVTMMFWYRQQPGQSLTLIATANQGSEATYESGFVIDKFPISRPNLTFSTLTVSNMSPEDSSIYLCSMTSGETQYFGPGTRLLVL.

Remarks on this clonotype: This CDR3 is missing its conserved last phenylalanine or tryptophan, likely due to a read error. The rearrangement joins TRBV11-2 to TRBJ1-1; D is possibly TRBD1 (5 bases). Trimming took off 6 bases at V and 3 bases at J, with 11 bases between the two ends. The germline CDR1 and CDR2 sequences are SGHAT and FQNNGV. This CDR3 comprises 13 residues. CDR3 in amino acids: CASRARDHTEAFY. DNA for the CDR3: TGTGCCAGCAGGGCCAGGGACCACACTGAAGCTTTCTAT.

As regards this clonotype: The CDR3 does not end in the conserved phenylalanine or tryptophan, so this is likely a read error. The V call is TRBV11-2, the J call TRBJ1-6, with TRBD1 identical over 10 bases. The germline V gene has CDR1 SGHAT and CDR2 FQNNGV. With V trimmed by 5 bases and J by 16 bases, 5 bases remained unmatched. The CDR3 is 12 amino acids. The CDR3 nucleotides read TGTGCCAGCAGCCCAGGGACAGGGGAGCTCCACCTT. Protein: CASSPGTGELHL.

In the case of this clonotype: A much larger clone sits a single nucleotide away, making a read error possible. The chain couples TRBV6-1 to TRBJ2-5; 10 bases agree with TRBD1. This CDR3 contains 21 residues. The germline CDR1 and CDR2 sequences are MNHNS and SASEGT. The CDR3 nucleotides read TGTGCCAGCAGTGAAGGGGTCTTGGGACAGGGGTCCTTCTTAAAACAAGAGGCCCAGTACTTC. Translation gives CASSEGVLGQGSFLKQEAQYF.

In its sample, this clonotype was seen many times. CDR3 coding DNA: TGTGCCAGCAGCTTGCGGACAGGGGGGGAAGAGACCCAGTACTTC. Amino acids: CASSLRTGGEETQYF. The V gene is TRBV5-4, the J gene TRBJ2-5, with TRBD1 matching over 10 bases. J was trimmed by 3 bases and V by 1 base; bases with no gene match: 3. The CDR3 extends over 15 amino acids. CDR1 is SGHNT, CDR2 YYREEE, per germline (reference sequence).

This clonotype turned up a few times. V gene TRBV4-1 combines with J gene TRBJ2-1, with D perhaps given as TRBD1 or TRBD2 (5 bases each). Per germline, CDR1 MGHRA and CDR2 YSYEKL. Trimming took off 8 bases at V and 5 bases at J, with 13 bases between the two ends. The CDR3 extends over 13 amino acids. The CDR3 reads CASGRDLHNEQFF. Written as DNA, the CDR3 is TGCGCCAGCGGCCGGGACCTCCACAATGAGCAGTTCTTC.

Notes on this clonotype: A much larger clone differs by one base, so this may be a read error. This rearrangement joins TRBV7-9 to TRBJ2-2; TRBD1 is a possible D gene (5 bases). Trimming stripped 10 bases from V and 1 base from J, with 13 bases between. The CDR3 spans 14 residues. In germline, CDR1 is SEHNR, CDR2 FQNEAQ (reference sequence). Written as DNA, the CDR3 is TGTGCCATCAGTCCAGGGTGGAACACCGGGGAGCTGTTTTTT. It encodes CAISPGWNTGELFF.

In the case of this clonotype: The junction differs from germline at one of its ends, possibly a read error. The chain employs TRBV12-3 or TRBV12-4 and TRBJ2-3, with D possibly being TRBD2 (6 bases). There are 11 residues in the CDR3. The CDR3 DNA follows: TGTGCCAGCAGATGGGGGGATACGCAGTGTTTT. This encodes CASRWGDTQCF.

Points on this clonotype: The junction differs from germline at one of its ends, possibly a read error. The genes are TRBV12-3 or TRBV12-4 and TRBJ2-7; 10 bases are shared with TRBD2. The CDR3 loop spans 14 amino acids. The CDR3 DNA is TGTGCCAGCAGTCTGGCTAGCGGGAGTTACGAGCTGTACTTC. This sequence encodes CASSLASGSYELYF.

The chain uses TRBV12-3 or TRBV12-4 and TRBJ1-2; D unresolved. Trimming cost V 10 bases and J 8 bases, with 23 bases left between them. The CDR3 contains 14 residues. Here the CDR3 DNA reads TGTGCCAACGGCCCCGGCCGACAAGCCGCGGGCTACACCTTC. Its protein product is CANGPGRQAAGYTF.

For this clonotype: A much larger clone sits a single nucleotide away, making a read error possible. The chain carries TRBV29-1 and TRBJ2-7, with 7 bases identical to TRBD2. The CDR3 is 12 amino acids. The germline CDR1 and CDR2 sequences are SQVTM and ANQGSEA. DNA for the CDR3: TGCAGCGTTGGGGCTAGCGGTTATGAGCCGTACTTC. This gives the protein CSVGASGYEPYF.

Note on this clonotype: The junction shows a germline mismatch at one end, possibly a read error. The chain carries TRBV11-2 and TRBJ1-6; D gene ambiguous. The CDR3 has 13 residues. CDR1 is SGHAT and CDR2 is FQNNGV in the germline V gene. This CDR3 reads CARSLDPNSPPYF. In DNA form, the CDR3 reads TGTGCCCGCAGCTTAGATCCTAATTCACCCCCCTACTTT.

Details on this clonotype: An end of the junction differs from the germline gene, which may be a read error. The chain recombines TRBV14 with TRBJ2-5, with 7 bases identical to TRBD2. CDR1 SGHDN and CDR2 FVKESK come from the germline V gene. The CDR3 consists of 15 residues. The CDR3 DNA reads as TGTGTCAGCAGCCAAGAGGGACTACCAGGGGAGACCCAGTACTTC. As protein: CVSSQEGLPGETQYF.

With regard to this clonotype: Its ends do not fully match the called genes, so a read error is possible. V and J are TRBV11-2 and TRBJ1-2; TRBD1 might be the D (6 bases). The CDR3 covers 16 residues. Germline loops: CDR1 SGHAT, CDR2 FQNNGV. The CDR3 loop reads CASSLGTPKGFYSYTF. The CDR3 DNA sequence: TGTGCCAGCAGCCTCGGGACACCGAAGGGCTTCTATAGCTACACCTTC.

CDR3 sequence reads: CASSLGTQQETQYF. In DNA form, the CDR3 reads TGTGCCAGCAGCTTAGGGACTCAACAAGAGACCCAGTACTTC. The chain employs TRBV11-2 and TRBJ2-5; a weak D match, TRBD2 (5 bases). This CDR3 contains 14 residues. Trimming shortened V by 1 base and J by 2 bases, and 8 bases separated the two germline ends. Germline V gene lookup returns CDR1 SGHAT and CDR2 FQNNGV.

This clonotype occurred many times. The chain couples TRBV6-2 or TRBV6-3 to TRBJ2-1; 9 nucleotides align to TRBD2. From germline, CDR1 is MNHEY and CDR2 SVGEGT. The V and J ends lost 7 bases and 9 bases, in that order; junction bases with no gene match: 16. This CDR3 is 16 amino acids long. The CDR3 protein is CASTKDTSGPFGEQFF. As DNA, the CDR3 is TGTGCCAGCACCAAGGATACTAGCGGGCCCTTTGGTGAGCAGTTCTTC.

With respect to this clonotype: A much bigger clone sits one base away, suggesting this may be a read error. V usage is TRBV7-8 and J usage is TRBJ1-5, with D unresolved. The CDR3 contains 17 residues. The germline V gene encodes CDR1 SGHVS and CDR2 FQNEAQ. Trimming took off 0 bases at V and 6 bases at J, with 18 bases between the two ends. The CDR3 region is CASSLAPGITGGQPQHF. Written as DNA, the CDR3 is TGTGCCAGCAGCTTAGCGCCCGGGATCACCGGCGGTCAGCCCCAGCATTTT.

The rearrangement joins TRBV4-1 to TRBJ2-1; TRBD1 agrees at 8 bases. The CDR3 is 18 residues long. After removal of 4 bases from V and 5 bases from J, the junction contained 16 bases not matched to a gene. The germline V gene has CDR1 MGHRA and CDR2 YSYEKL. The CDR3 nucleotides are TGCGCCAGCAGCCCCCTATACGATACAGGGGGAACGCACAATGAGCAGTTCTTC. Translated, it gives CASSPLYDTGGTHNEQFF.

This clonotype was found many times. This rearrangement joins TRBV12-5 to TRBJ2-7, with no clear D. Trimming removed 3 bases at V and 5 bases at J, with 5 bases between. The germline gives CDR1 LGHNT, CDR2 FRNRAP. This CDR3 has 11 amino acids. CDR3 in DNA: TGTGCTAGTGGTTTTTTGGACGAGCAGTACTTC. Translating gives CASGFLDEQYF.